Listed below are T cell receptor beta chains from one sample, sequenced in a study of CD8 T cells in Susac syndrome. TCRdb processed the immunoSEQ multiplex PCR reads anew with MiXCR; each CDR3 protein has one entry. The sample includes around 190,000 distinct CDR3 sequences, over 85% of them seen just once. The source material was CD4+ T cells from PBMCs. Source of these receptors: a human donor in good health. CDR3s include the opening cysteine and the closing phenylalanine or tryptophan. Each record gives: clone size, J gene, D gene, V gene, CDR3 DNA, CDR3 protein. A D gene is named only where the DNA matches it firmly. Expanded clones get a size class; other rows say once, few or many, or leave the size out.

abundance: .; j_gene: TRBJ2-7; d_gene: .; v_gene: TRBV18; CDR3nt: TGTGCCAGCTCACCAGTTCAGGACAGCTACTACGAGCAGTACTTC; CDR3aa: CASSPVQDSYYEQYF
abundance: .; j_gene: TRBJ2-4; d_gene: .; v_gene: TRBV30; CDR3nt: TGTGCCTGGAGTGTCCAGGTGGGGATTCAGTACTTC; CDR3aa: CAWSVQVGIQYF
abundance: .; j_gene: TRBJ1-2; d_gene: .; v_gene: TRBV29-1; CDR3nt: TGCAGCGTTGGAGGGCAGGGCTACTATGGCTACACCTTC; CDR3aa: CSVGGQGYYGYTF
abundance: .; j_gene: TRBJ2-7; d_gene: TRBD2; v_gene: TRBV13; CDR3nt: TGTGCCAGCAGCTTAGGCGGGGGGGCGTCCTACGAGCAGTACTTC; CDR3aa: CASSLGGGASYEQYF
abundance: .; j_gene: TRBJ2-3; d_gene: TRBD1; v_gene: TRBV12-3/TRBV12-4; CDR3nt: TGTGCCAGCAGTCCGCGGGACAGGGTTCAAGATACGCAGTATTTT; CDR3aa: CASSPRDRVQDTQYF
abundance: .; j_gene: TRBJ1-5; d_gene: TRBD1; v_gene: TRBV16; CDR3nt: TGTGCCAGCAGAATGAACAGGGGGCGTAATCAGCCCCAGCATTTT; CDR3aa: CASRMNRGRNQPQHF
abundance: .; j_gene: TRBJ2-5; d_gene: TRBD1; v_gene: TRBV20-1; CDR3nt: TGCAGTGCGCCCCGGGACAGGCGTGAGACCCAGTACTTC; CDR3aa: CSAPRDRRETQYF
abundance: few; j_gene: TRBJ2-1; d_gene: .; v_gene: TRBV7-2; CDR3nt: TGTGCCAGCAGCTTAGGTGGCGGGTCGGGGCCCAATGAGCAGTTCTTC; CDR3aa: CASSLGGGSGPNEQFF
abundance: .; j_gene: TRBJ2-5; d_gene: .; v_gene: TRBV10-3; CDR3nt: TGTGCCATCAGTGAGTCGGGGTACCAAGAGACCCAGTACTTC; CDR3aa: CAISESGYQETQYF
abundance: .; j_gene: TRBJ2-3; d_gene: TRBD2; v_gene: TRBV3-1; CDR3nt: TGTGCCAGCAGCCCGGCGGGAGAAATAGATACGCAGTATTTT; CDR3aa: CASSPAGEIDTQYF
abundance: .; j_gene: TRBJ2-5; d_gene: TRBD2; v_gene: TRBV28; CDR3nt: TGTGCCAGCAGCCCGGGACTAGCGGGAACGGAGACCCAGTACTTC; CDR3aa: CASSPGLAGTETQYF
abundance: .; j_gene: TRBJ2-1; d_gene: TRBD2; v_gene: TRBV20-1; CDR3nt: TGCAGTACCGGGACTAGCGCCAACCCTGGGGACAATGAGCAGTTCTTC; CDR3aa: CSTGTSANPGDNEQFF
abundance: .; j_gene: TRBJ2-5; d_gene: TRBD2; v_gene: TRBV6-5; CDR3nt: TGTGCCAGCAGTTACCTAGCGGGTGGGGAGACCCAGTACTTC; CDR3aa: CASSYLAGGETQYF
abundance: .; j_gene: TRBJ2-7; d_gene: .; v_gene: TRBV28; CDR3nt: TGTGCCAGCAGAAAAGGGCTCGAGCAGTACTTC; CDR3aa: CASRKGLEQYF
abundance: .; j_gene: TRBJ2-3; d_gene: TRBD1; v_gene: TRBV4-3; CDR3nt: TGCGCCAGCAGCCAAGAGTCCAGGGGGTTCACAGATACGCAGTATTTT; CDR3aa: CASSQESRGFTDTQYF
abundance: .; j_gene: TRBJ2-6; d_gene: .; v_gene: TRBV28; CDR3nt: TGTGCCACCTACCGTGACTCTGGGGCCAACGTCCTGACTTTC; CDR3aa: CATYRDSGANVLTF